A selection of T cell receptor beta chains follows, all from one sample in a study of cytomegalovirus exposure and HLA in healthy donors. Only in-frame clones appear in the TCRdb table, and some are missing; sequencing was by immunoSEQ multiplex PCR. The sample records tens of thousands of clones, 94% being singletons. Sequenced material: PBMCs. The source is a young woman in good health and CMV-seronegative. Both conserved end residues are part of each CDR3. The D gene is left open where the match is weak. Size is stated for part of the rows, as once, few or many counts, or as a class when the clone is expanded.

v_call	clone_size	d_call	j_call	cdr3_aa	cdr3_nt
TRBV9	-	-	TRBJ1-1	CASSVDRTVEAFF	TGTGCCAGCAGCGTAGACAGGACAGTTGAAGCTTTCTTT
TRBV7-2	once	TRBD2	TRBJ2-1	CASSRGLAEYNEQFF	TGTGCCAGCAGCCGGGGACTAGCGGAGTACAATGAGCAGTTCTTC
TRBV19	-	-	TRBJ2-1	CASSIASPRVIGYNEQFF	TGTGCCAGTAGTATTGCCTCCCCCAGGGTCATCGGGTACAATGAGCAGTTCTTC
TRBV7-2	-	TRBD2	TRBJ2-3	CASSLGLAGGPDTQYF	TGTGCCAGCAGCTTAGGACTAGCGGGGGGGCCAGATACGCAGTATTTT
TRBV5-1	-	-	TRBJ2-1	CASSLAPRSYNEQFF	TGCGCCAGCAGCTTGGCCCCCAGATCCTACAATGAGCAGTTCTTC
TRBV5-1	-	-	TRBJ1-2	CASSLEASGNSGYTF	TGCGCCAGCAGCTTGGAAGCAAGCGGAAATAGTGGCTACACCTTC
TRBV2	-	TRBD1	TRBJ1-2	CASSRDRAFGYTF	TGTGCCAGCAGCCGGGACAGGGCGTTTGGCTACACCTTC
TRBV2	once	-	TRBJ1-1	CASRQVTEAFF	TGTGCCAGCAGGCAGGTCACTGAAGCTTTCTTT
TRBV5-4	-	-	TRBJ2-2	CASSPRGIDTGELFF	TGTGCCAGCAGCCCGAGGGGGATCGACACCGGGGAGCTGTTTTTT
TRBV7-8	-	TRBD2	TRBJ2-5	CASSHAGGWETQYF	TGTGCCAGCAGCCACGCGGGGGGCTGGGAGACCCAGTACTTC
TRBV30	-	TRBD1	TRBJ1-5	CAWSGTGDQPQHF	TGTGCCTGGTCTGGGACAGGGGATCAGCCCCAGCATTTT
TRBV19	-	TRBD1	TRBJ2-5	CASSTTGERWETQYF	TGTGCCAGTAGTACCACAGGGGAGAGATGGGAGACCCAGTACTTC
TRBV7-3	-	TRBD1	TRBJ1-1	CASSLTATGDVGTEAFF	TGTGCCAGCAGCTTAACCGCTACAGGGGATGTGGGCACTGAAGCTTTCTTT
TRBV7-9	-	TRBD1	TRBJ2-7	CASSYTGGPPYEQYF	TGTGCCAGCAGCTATACAGGGGGTCCACCCTACGAGCAGTACTTC
TRBV5-1	-	TRBD2	TRBJ2-2	CASSSTAGGFTGELFF	TGCGCCAGCAGCTCGACAGCGGGGGGGTTCACCGGGGAGCTGTTTTTT
TRBV7-2	-	-	TRBJ2-6	CASSLYELVTGANVLTF	TGTGCCAGCAGCTTATATGAGCTTGTGACTGGGGCCAACGTCCTGACTTTC
TRBV7-9	-	TRBD1	TRBJ1-2	CASSPTGGEGFYGYTF	TGTGCCAGCAGCCCTACAGGGGGCGAAGGCTTTTATGGCTACACCTTC
TRBV6-5	-	TRBD1	TRBJ1-6	CASRGTGVGSPLHF	TGTGCCAGCAGGGGTACAGGGGTTGGTTCACCCCTCCACTTT
TRBV28	-	TRBD1	TRBJ2-1	CASRLTGGEQFF	TGTGCCAGCAGGTTGACAGGGGGAGAGCAGTTCTTC
TRBV27	-	-	TRBJ2-3	CASKSVSSTDTQYF	TGTGCCAGCAAGAGCGTTTCTAGCACAGATACGCAGTATTTT
TRBV6-6	-	-	TRBJ1-6	CASVEGVHNSPLHF	TGTGCCAGCGTCGAGGGGGTCCATAATTCACCCCTCCACTTT
TRBV29-1	-	-	TRBJ1-4	CSVKTGDEKLFF	TGCAGCGTTAAGACAGGAGATGAAAAACTGTTTTTT
TRBV18	once	-	TRBJ2-5	CASSPGGGSKTQYF	TGTGCCAGCTCACCAGGGGGCGGCTCGAAGACCCAGTACTTC
TRBV19	once	-	TRBJ1-5	CASSIPRGLNNQPQHF	TGTGCCAGTAGTATACCCAGGGGCTTAAACAATCAGCCCCAGCATTTT
TRBV7-3	-	TRBD1	TRBJ2-7	CASHRDRGYEQYF	TGTGCCAGTCACCGGGACAGGGGGTACGAGCAGTACTTC
TRBV7-8	-	TRBD1	TRBJ2-7	CASSVDRLGVYEQYF	TGTGCCAGCAGCGTGGACAGGCTGGGGGTATACGAGCAGTACTTC
TRBV5-1	-	-	TRBJ2-3	CASSLALRLVPDTQYF	TGCGCCAGCAGCTTGGCCTTAAGACTAGTGCCAGATACGCAGTATTTT
TRBV5-4	-	TRBD1	TRBJ1-4	CASSTPPGQPAPTNEKLFF	TGTGCCAGCAGTACGCCTCCGGGACAGCCGGCCCCAACTAATGAAAAACTGTTTTTT
TRBV7-8	-	-	TRBJ2-5	CASGIQGLRETQYF	TGTGCCAGCGGAATACAGGGCCTAAGGGAGACCCAGTACTTC
TRBV7-3	-	TRBD2	TRBJ2-7	CASSLNWASGGYEQYF	TGTGCCAGCAGCTTAAATTGGGCTAGCGGGGGCTACGAGCAGTACTTC
TRBV28	-	-	TRBJ1-1	CASSSPQGKSTEAFF	TGTGCCAGCAGTTCCCCACAGGGCAAGAGCACTGAAGCTTTCTTT
TRBV5-1	-	TRBD1	TRBJ1-1	CASSWGQGRTEAFF	TGCGCCAGCAGCTGGGGACAGGGGAGGACTGAAGCTTTCTTT
TRBV2	-	TRBD1	TRBJ1-4	CASSPRDRGRGKLFF	TGTGCCAGCAGTCCGAGGGACAGGGGGCGGGGAAAACTGTTTTTT
TRBV4-2	-	TRBD1	TRBJ1-2	CASSQDFLGDRGLRYTF	TGTGCCAGCAGCCAAGATTTTCTCGGGGACAGGGGGCTTCGCTACACCTTC
TRBV7-2	-	-	TRBJ1-3	CASSLVGGSGNTIYF	TGTGCCAGCAGCTTGGTGGGGGGTTCGGGAAACACCATATATTTT
TRBV5-6	-	-	TRBJ1-6	CASSFRGSGQGSPLHF	TGTGCCAGCAGCTTTAGGGGTTCAGGGCAGGGTTCACCCCTCCACTTT
TRBV9	once	-	TRBJ1-6	CASSVEGRPLHF	TGTGCCAGCAGCGTAGAAGGGAGGCCCCTCCACTTT
TRBV27	-	-	TRBJ2-4	CASKTGFRSKNIQYF	TGTGCCAGCAAGACAGGTTTTCGATCCAAAAACATTCAGTACTTC
TRBV5-5	few	TRBD2	TRBJ2-5	CASSLGGGGAWETQYF	TGTGCCAGCAGCTTGGGTGGCGGGGGGGCCTGGGAGACCCAGTACTTC
TRBV5-1	once	TRBD2	TRBJ2-1	CASNRGGSNEQFF	TGCGCCAGCAACCGGGGGGGCTCTAATGAGCAGTTCTTC
TRBV15	-	TRBD1	TRBJ1-4	CATSRGKGTGGFSEKLFF	TGTGCCACCAGCAGAGGGAAGGGGACAGGGGGCTTTAGTGAAAAACTGTTTTTT
TRBV2	-	TRBD2	TRBJ2-7	CASRGGAGGTINEQYF	TGTGCCAGCAGAGGGGGAGCGGGGGGGACAATAAACGAGCAGTACTTC
TRBV18	-	-	TRBJ1-2	CASSPVQGRDGYTF	TGTGCCAGCTCACCAGTTCAAGGGAGGGATGGCTACACCTTC
TRBV19	-	-	TRBJ2-6	CASSIRRTGNSGANVLTF	TGTGCCAGTAGTATTAGGCGTACGGGAAACTCTGGGGCCAACGTCCTGACTTTC
TRBV15	-	-	TRBJ1-4	CATSRDSGVTNEKLFF	TGTGCCACCAGCAGAGATTCAGGGGTAACTAATGAAAAACTGTTTTTT
TRBV10-1	-	-	TRBJ1-2	CASSPHIDGYTF	TGCGCCAGCAGTCCCCACATCGATGGCTACACCTTC
TRBV15	-	-	TRBJ2-5	CATSPRRVGRGETQYF	TGTGCCACCAGCCCCCGAAGGGTGGGCCGGGGAGAGACCCAGTACTTC
TRBV5-1	-	-	TRBJ1-2	CASSLNTRQDFNYGYTF	TGCGCCAGCAGCTTGAATACCCGACAGGACTTTAACTATGGCTACACCTTC
TRBV9	-	-	TRBJ2-1	CASAARGSTNEQFF	TGTGCCAGCGCCGCGAGGGGGTCGACTAATGAGCAGTTCTTC
TRBV9	-	TRBD1	TRBJ1-1	CASSSRPLIQGATEAFF	TGTGCCAGCAGCTCACGGCCTTTAATACAGGGGGCCACTGAAGCTTTCTTT
TRBV28	-	TRBD1	TRBJ1-6	CASSPPHRGNSPLHF	TGTGCCAGCAGTCCCCCCCACAGGGGAAACTCACCCCTCCACTTT
TRBV29-1	-	TRBD2	TRBJ2-7	CSAEGGSSYEQYF	TGCAGCGCAGAGGGAGGGAGCTCCTACGAGCAGTACTTC
TRBV7-2	-	-	TRBJ1-6	CASSLVPRRTNSPLHF	TGTGCCAGCAGCTTAGTACCCAGGAGGACCAATTCACCCCTCCACTTT
TRBV7-9	-	-	TRBJ1-1	CASSSKIEGGGRIEAFF	TGTGCCAGCAGCTCCAAGATCGAGGGCGGGGGCCGGATAGAAGCTTTCTTT
TRBV2	-	-	TRBJ1-1	CASSERTRGGEAFF	TGTGCCAGCAGTGAACGTACTCGGGGAGGTGAAGCTTTCTTT
TRBV5-1	-	TRBD1	TRBJ2-1	CASSLGGTGKYNEQFF	TGCGCCAGCAGCTTGGGGGGGACAGGAAAGTACAATGAGCAGTTCTTC
TRBV7-2	-	-	TRBJ1-2	CASSSTSGGGYTF	TGTGCCAGCAGCTCCACCTCGGGGGGGGGCTACACCTTC
TRBV7-9	-	-	TRBJ2-7	CASSSLDRLYEQYF	TGTGCCAGCAGCTCACTCGACAGGCTCTACGAGCAGTACTTC
TRBV9	-	-	TRBJ2-7	CASSLSGSEQYF	TGTGCCAGCAGCTTATCCGGGTCCGAGCAGTACTTC